The 2 T cell receptor beta chains given below trace back to one sample, sequenced in a study of blood T cell repertoires in COVID-19. Assay: immunoSEQ multiplex PCR; the TCRdb copy retains only in-frame clones and omits some. The table shows some 20,000 clones, with about 90% occurring only once. What was sequenced was peripheral blood. The receptors were sampled from a human donor with active COVID-19. The donor label of this sample is uncertain.

The rearrangement links TRBV7-6 to TRBJ2-3, with TRBD2 matching 7 bases. The J segment lost 0 bases and the V segment lost 5 bases, leaving 5 bases of the junction unmatched. CDR1 and CDR2 (germline): SGHVS, FNYEAQ. This CDR3 is 15 amino acids long. DNA of the CDR3: TGTGCCAGCAGCAACGAGCGGGGTAGCACAGATACGCAGTATTTT. Translation: CASSNERGSTDTQYF. The variable domain in full, completed from reference TRBV7-6 and TRBJ2-3, reads GAGVSQSPRYKVTKRGQDVALRCDPISGHVSLYWYRQALGQGPEFLTYFNYEAQQDKSGLPNDRFSAERPEGSISTLTIQRTEQRDSAMYRCASSNERGSTDTQYFGPGTRLTVL.

The gene calls are TRBV5-1 and TRBJ2-2, with 14 bases that match TRBD2. CDR1 and CDR2 (germline): SGHRS, YFSETQ. The CDR3 sequence is 19 residues long. V trimming: 2 bases; J trimming: 2 bases; junction bases outside the gene matches: 8. CDR3 loop: CASSFTGLAGGPNTGELFF. CDR3 bases: TGCGCCAGCAGCTTTACCGGACTAGCGGGAGGACCTAACACCGGGGAGCTGTTTTTT.